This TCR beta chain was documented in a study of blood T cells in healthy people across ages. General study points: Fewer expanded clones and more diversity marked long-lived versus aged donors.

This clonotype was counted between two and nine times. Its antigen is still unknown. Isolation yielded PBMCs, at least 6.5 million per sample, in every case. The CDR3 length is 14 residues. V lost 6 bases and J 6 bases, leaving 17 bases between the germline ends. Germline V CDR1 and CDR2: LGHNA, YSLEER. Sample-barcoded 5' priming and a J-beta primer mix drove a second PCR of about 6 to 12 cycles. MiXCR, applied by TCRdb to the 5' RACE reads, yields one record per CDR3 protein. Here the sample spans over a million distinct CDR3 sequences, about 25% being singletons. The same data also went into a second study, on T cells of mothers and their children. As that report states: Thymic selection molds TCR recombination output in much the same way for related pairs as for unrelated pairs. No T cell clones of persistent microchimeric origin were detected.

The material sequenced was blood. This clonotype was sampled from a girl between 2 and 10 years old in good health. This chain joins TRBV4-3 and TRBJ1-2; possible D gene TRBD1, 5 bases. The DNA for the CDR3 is TGCGCCAGCAGGGCACGGCAGGGCGGACATGGCTACACCTTC. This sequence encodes CASRARQGGHGYTF.